The 22 T cell receptor beta chains in this list originate from one sample, sequenced in a study of beta chain features in type 1 diabetes. Expressed TCRB transcripts were sequenced after all isolated RNA was converted to cDNA. Method: immunoSEQ multiplex PCR; TCRdb's copy keeps in-frame clones and lacks some. Counted here are about 240,000 clones, less than 35% occurring once; the ten biggest clones make up 3.5% to 4.5%. The sample consisted of central memory CD4+ T cells from blood. These receptors were collected from a man aged 30 to 45 in good health.

This chain joins TRBV4-3 and TRBJ1-5, with D unresolved. This CDR3 region has 15 residues. Germline values: CDR1 LGHNA, CDR2 YSLEER. V lost 1 base to trimming and J lost 1 base, with 8 bases between them. CDR3 coding DNA: TGCGCCAGCAGCCAAGGCATTTCGAGCAATCAGCCCCAGCATTTT. Translated: CASSQGISSNQPQHF.

V and J are TRBV7-9 and TRBJ2-5, with no clear D. V shed 2 bases and J shed 5 bases, with 12 bases lying between them. The CDR3 extends over 14 amino acids. CDR1 and CDR2 from the germline V gene are SEHNR and FQNEAQ (reference sequence). CDR3 in amino acids: CASSLRSDEETQYF. DNA for the CDR3: TGTGCCAGCAGCTTAAGGTCGGACGAGGAGACCCAGTACTTC. Full variable domain (rest looked up from reference TRBV7-9 and TRBJ2-5): DTGVSQNPRHKITKRGQNVTFRCDPISEHNRLYWYRQTLGQGPEFLTYFQNEAQLEKSRLLSDRFSAERPKGSFSTLEIQRTEQGDSAMYLCASSLRSDEETQYFGPGTRLLVL.

The rearrangement uses TRBV5-6 and TRBJ1-2; 9 bases fit TRBD1. This CDR3 has 13 residues. V lost 5 bases, J lost 2 bases, and 1 base stayed unmatched. Germline assignment: CDR1 SGHDT and CDR2 YYEEEE. CDR3 residues: CASRGTGNYGYTF. The CDR3 DNA sequence: TGTGCCAGCAGAGGGACAGGGAACTATGGCTACACCTTC.

The rearrangement joins TRBV6-1 to TRBJ2-4, with a possible D match to TRBD1 (6 bases). Germline CDR1 is MNHNS and CDR2 is SASEGT. Trimming took 6 bases from V and 6 from J, leaving 12 bases between them. The CDR3 length is 13 residues. CDR3 nucleotides: TGTGCCAGCAGGGTGGACAGACGAAACATTCAGTACTTC. It codes for CASRVDRRNIQYF.

This rearrangement joins TRBV5-1 to TRBJ1-2, with 10 bases that match TRBD1. Germline assignment: CDR1 SGHRS and CDR2 YFSETQ. The CDR3 is 15 residues long. V lost 3 bases, J lost 6 bases, and 8 bases stayed unmatched. The CDR3 DNA is TGCGCCAGCAGCTCCGGACCGGGACAGGGGAATGGCTACACCTTC. It encodes CASSSGPGQGNGYTF.

This clone occurred a few times. J is TRBJ1-3 and V is TRBV7-6, with D unclear. The CDR3 is 13 amino acids. The germline V gene encodes CDR1 SGHVS and CDR2 FNYEAQ. Deletions cut 6 bases from V and 7 bases from J, with 13 bases between. The CDR3 region is CASRSNEANTIYF. The CDR3 region has the DNA TGTGCCAGCAGGAGCAACGAGGCGAACACCATATATTTT. Using reference TRBV7-6 and TRBJ1-3 for the parts outside the CDR3, the full variable domain is GAGVSQSPRYKVTKRGQDVALRCDPISGHVSLYWYRQALGQGPEFLTYFNYEAQQDKSGLPNDRFSAERPEGSISTLTIQRTEQRDSAMYRCASRSNEANTIYFGEGSWLTVV.

On this clone: A far larger clone is off by one base, so a read error is likely. J is TRBJ2-3 and V is TRBV11-2; D gene unclear. The ends were cut back, 2 bases at V and 4 bases at J, with 1 base in the middle. Looked up from germline, CDR1 is SGHAT and CDR2 is FQNNGV. This CDR3 has 11 residues. CDR3 sequence reads: CASSLSDTQYF. The CDR3 DNA reads as TGTGCCAGCAGCTTATCAGATACGCAGTATTTT.

The rearrangement uses TRBV7-2 and TRBJ2-1, with unresolved D. From germline, CDR1 is SGHTA and CDR2 FQGNSA. The CDR3 has 13 amino acids. V lost 5 bases and J lost 9, with 14 bases in between. CDR3 bases: TGTGCCAGCAGCCCCGACCGTGTTAGTGAGCAGTTCTTC. Residues: CASSPDRVSEQFF.

The chain couples TRBV7-9 to TRBJ2-7; 9 nucleotides line up with TRBD1. The germline V gene encodes CDR1 SEHNR and CDR2 FQNEAQ (reference sequence). The CDR3 runs 16 residues. After removal of 5 bases from V and 6 bases from J, the junction contained 14 bases not matched to a gene. CDR3 bases: TGTGCCAGCAGCGCTCGGACAGGGGCCTACTCGGTCGAGCAGTACTTC. The encoded protein is CASSARTGAYSVEQYF.

This clone has a handful of counts. This rearrangement joins TRBV7-9 to TRBJ2-7; 7 positions agree with TRBD2. Germline V gives CDR1 SEHNR, CDR2 FQNEAQ (reference sequence). Losses at the gene ends were 5 bases for V and 6 bases for J; bases not matched to a gene: 4. The CDR3 loop spans 12 amino acids. In DNA, the CDR3 is TGTGCCAGCAGCCACGGGGAGGGCGAGCAGTACTTC. This gives the protein CASSHGEGEQYF.

V and J are TRBV2 and TRBJ2-3; TRBD2 agrees at 8 bases. The CDR3 extends over 15 amino acids. In germline, CDR1 is SNHLY, CDR2 FYNNEI. Unmatched junction bases numbered 5, after V lost 3 bases and J lost 3 bases. CDR3 sequence reads: CASSDGAGGTDTQYF. For the CDR3, the DNA is TGTGCCAGCAGTGATGGGGCGGGAGGAACAGATACGCAGTATTTT.

This clone showed up just a few times. J is TRBJ2-7 and V is TRBV19; TRBD1 agrees at 8 bases. J gave up 3 bases and V 1 base, and 8 bases lay outside the gene matches. CDR1 LNHDA and CDR2 SQIVND come from the germline V gene (reference sequence). The CDR3 length is 16 residues. CDR3: CASSIGTGSPLYEQYF. DNA of the CDR3: TGTGCCAGTAGTATAGGGACAGGGTCCCCCCTCTACGAGCAGTACTTC.

This clone has only a few counts. The rearrangement joins TRBV10-3 to TRBJ1-5; D uncertain. CDR1 is ENHRY and CDR2 is SYGVKD in the germline V gene. The germline V and J ends were trimmed by 6 bases and 2 bases, with 8 bases remaining between them. The CDR3 runs 13 residues. CDR3 residues: CAIRVDGNQPQHF. The CDR3 coding sequence is TGTGCCATCAGGGTGGACGGCAATCAGCCCCAGCATTTT.

The table lists this clone with a few counts. This rearrangement joins TRBV30 to TRBJ1-1, with a tentative D call TRBD1 (5 bases). CDR3 length: 13 residues. The V and J ends lost 7 bases and 1 base respectively, with 13 bases between them. Germline-derived CDR1 and CDR2 are GTSNPN and SVGIG (reference sequence). In DNA, the CDR3 is TGTGCCTCCAGTCGACAGAGGAACACTGAAGCTTTCTTT. It is translated as CASSRQRNTEAFF. Looking up the rest from reference TRBV30 and TRBJ1-1 gives the full variable domain: SQTIHQWPATLVQPVGSPLSLECTVEGTSNPNLYWYRQAAGRGLQLLFYSVGIGQISSEVPQNLSASRPQDRQFILSSKKLLLSDSGFYLCASSRQRNTEAFFGQGTRLTVV.

The J gene is TRBJ2-7, the V gene TRBV6-5, with D perhaps assigned TRBD1 or TRBD2 (5 bases each). The V gene lost 5 bases and the J gene lost 6 bases, with 17 bases spanning the gap. The CDR3 sequence is 14 residues long. Germline lookup yields CDR1 MNHEY and CDR2 SVGAGI. The DNA for the CDR3 is TGTGCCAGCAGTACTGGGACCCAAGGCTCCGAGCAGTACTTC. Translating gives CASSTGTQGSEQYF.

This clone was detected a few times. The chain recombines TRBV5-4 with TRBJ2-3, with 11 bases fitting TRBD2. The CDR3 loop spans 18 amino acids. Trimming cost V 1 base and J 1 base; bases outside gene matches: 8. CDR1 is SGHNT and CDR2 is YYREEE in the germline V gene (reference sequence). The CDR3, as DNA: TGTGCCAGCAGCTTGCTCCAACTAGCGGGAGAAGGCACAGATACGCAGTATTTT. Translation: CASSLLQLAGEGTDTQYF.

The CDR3 region is CASSVFENTGELFF. CDR3 DNA sequence: TGTGCCAGCAGCGTATTCGAGAACACCGGGGAGCTGTTTTTT. This chain joins TRBV9 and TRBJ2-2; no clear D. In germline, CDR1 is SGDLS, CDR2 YYNGEE. CDR3 length equals 14 residues. With 1 base removed from V and 1 base from J, the gap between germline ends came to 5 bases.

This chain uses TRBV2 with TRBJ2-7; no firm D call. This CDR3 is built from 14 residues. Germline V lookup: CDR1 SNHLY, CDR2 FYNNEI. The V end lost 3 bases, the J end lost 4 bases, and 13 bases lay between the germline ends. This CDR3 is CASSDIGLAYEQYF. The DNA of the CDR3 is TGTGCCAGCAGTGATATCGGGTTAGCTTACGAGCAGTACTTC.

V and J are TRBV5-1 and TRBJ2-4; D unclear. The germline V and J ends were trimmed by 3 bases and 0 bases, with 16 bases remaining between them. CDR1 is SGHRS, CDR2 YFSETQ, per germline. The CDR3 covers 17 residues. CDR3 sequence: CASSSASSTVAKNIQYF. DNA of the CDR3: TGCGCCAGCAGCTCCGCCTCTTCTACGGTAGCCAAAAACATTCAGTACTTC.

This clone occurred a few times. The rearrangement links TRBV5-1 to TRBJ1-1; no firm D call. V lost 1 base and J 3 bases, leaving 10 bases between the germline ends. The CDR3 sequence is 14 residues long. The germline V gene encodes CDR1 SGHRS and CDR2 YFSETQ. Here the CDR3 DNA reads TGCGCCAGCAGCTTGTACACGGTAGACACTGAAGCTTTCTTT. It specifies CASSLYTVDTEAFF.

This rearrangement joins TRBV12-2 to TRBJ2-1; the D call of TRBD2 is as the table states it, not checked on the DNA. TRBV12-2 is marked as a pseudogene. The CDR3 spans 16 residues. CDR3 coding DNA: TGTGCAAGTCGCTTAGCAACTAGCGGGGGTTTTAATGAGCAGTTCTTC. This translates into CASRLATSGGFNEQFF.

The rearrangement joins TRBV19 to TRBJ2-7; 7 bases align to TRBD2. CDR1 LNHDA and CDR2 SQIVND come from the germline V gene (reference sequence). The length of the CDR3 is 14 residues. V dropped 1 base and J dropped 3; count of bases not matched to a gene: 3. CDR3 residues: CASSIGGSFYEQYF. The CDR3 region has the DNA TGTGCCAGTAGTATAGGCGGGAGCTTCTACGAGCAGTACTTC.